This entry is about one T cell receptor (beta chain). This sample is drawn from a study of cytomegalovirus exposure and HLA in healthy donors. Germline CDR1 reads SQVTM; CDR2 reads ANQGSEA. The CDR3 is 14 residues long. Trimming took 7 bases from V and 0 from J; bases not matched to a gene: 9. Assay: immunoSEQ multiplex PCR; the TCRdb copy retains only in-frame clones and omits some. The data show about 120,000 clones, around nine tenths seen once. The chain has TRBV29-1 and TRBJ2-7; 7 nucleotides match TRBD1. What was sequenced was PBMCs. The sequence was collected from a woman younger than 35 in good health and CMV-seropositive. CDR3 sequence: CSARGQPYSYEQYF. The CDR3 DNA reads TGCAGCGCCAGGGGACAGCCCTACTCCTACGAGCAGTACTTC.